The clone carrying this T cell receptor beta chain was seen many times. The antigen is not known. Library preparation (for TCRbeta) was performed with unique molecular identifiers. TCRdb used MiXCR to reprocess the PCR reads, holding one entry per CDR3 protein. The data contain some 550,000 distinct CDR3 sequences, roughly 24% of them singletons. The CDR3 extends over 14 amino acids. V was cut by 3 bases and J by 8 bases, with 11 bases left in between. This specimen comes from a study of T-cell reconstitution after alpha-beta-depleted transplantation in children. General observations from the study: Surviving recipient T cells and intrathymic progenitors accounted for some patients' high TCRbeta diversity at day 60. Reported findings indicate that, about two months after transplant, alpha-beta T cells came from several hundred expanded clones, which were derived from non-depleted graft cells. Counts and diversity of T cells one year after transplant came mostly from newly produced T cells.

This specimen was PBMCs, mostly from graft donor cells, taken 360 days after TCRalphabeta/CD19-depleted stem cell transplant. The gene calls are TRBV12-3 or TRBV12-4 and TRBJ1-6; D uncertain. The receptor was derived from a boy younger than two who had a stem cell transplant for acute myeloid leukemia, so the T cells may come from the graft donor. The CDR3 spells CASSFRGIYSPLHF. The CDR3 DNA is TGTGCCAGCAGTTTTAGAGGCATTTATTCACCCCTCCACTTT.